This T cell receptor (beta chain) was retrieved from a study of CD8+ T cells in alopecia areata. The sample's treatment: oral pan-JAK inhibitor, 5-10 mg twice daily. Reverse transcription of extracted RNA yielded cDNA, which provided the sequencing template. Assay used: immunoSEQ multiplex PCR; TCRdb lists only in-frame clones, some missing. Among about 140,000 clones listed, 86% were seen once. The CDR3 covers 17 residues. V was shortened by 2 bases and J by 8 bases, with 23 bases between the two germline ends. CDR1 SGHRS and CDR2 YFSETQ come from the germline V gene. The TCR was taken from a human donor with alopecia areata. The material sequenced was CD8+ T cells sorted from blood, taken at week 4, from a patient treated with tofacitinib. The genes are TRBV5-1 and TRBJ2-1, with D uncertain. The CDR3 sequence is CASSFALKGHRVDEQFF. The CDR3 DNA reads TGCGCCAGCAGCTTTGCCCTCAAGGGTCATCGGGTTGATGAGCAGTTCTTC.